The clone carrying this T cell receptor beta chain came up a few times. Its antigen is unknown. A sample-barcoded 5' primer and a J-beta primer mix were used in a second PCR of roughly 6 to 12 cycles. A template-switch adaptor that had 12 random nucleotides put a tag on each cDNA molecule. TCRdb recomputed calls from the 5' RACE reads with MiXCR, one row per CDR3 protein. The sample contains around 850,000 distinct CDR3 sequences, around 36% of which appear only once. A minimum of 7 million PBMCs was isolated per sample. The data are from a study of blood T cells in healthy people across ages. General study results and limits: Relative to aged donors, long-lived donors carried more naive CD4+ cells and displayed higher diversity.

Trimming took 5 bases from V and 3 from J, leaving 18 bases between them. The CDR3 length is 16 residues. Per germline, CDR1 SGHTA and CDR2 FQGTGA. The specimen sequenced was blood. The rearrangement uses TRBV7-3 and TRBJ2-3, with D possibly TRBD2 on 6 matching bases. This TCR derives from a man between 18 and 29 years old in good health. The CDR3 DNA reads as TGTGCCAGCAGCCTCATGCACCGCGGGAAGACAGATACGCAGTATTTT. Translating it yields CASSLMHRGKTDTQYF.